The entry below describes one T cell receptor (beta chain). The antigen remains undetermined. The data were obtained in a study of PD-1 blockade in classical Hodgkin lymphoma. Study conclusions and caveats: The drivers behind the repertoire differences, possibly disease activity or prior therapy, remain undefined.

The patients all showed relapse after autologous stem cell transplantation, while their brentuximab vedotin exposure varied. The data were produced by immunoSEQ multiplex PCR, yet TCRdb's version contains in-frame clones alone and is incomplete. The sample yields about 75,000 clones, roughly 91% seen once. The CDR3 sequence is 15 residues long. Germline V gene sequence: CDR1 MNHNY, CDR2 SVGAGI (reference sequence). Between the trimmed V and J ends, which lost 5 bases and 0 bases, there was a span of 11 bases. The sample in question was peripheral blood mononuclear cells (PBMCs), obtained at baseline. The clonotype was recovered from a human donor with classical Hodgkin lymphoma. The rearrangement links TRBV6-6 to TRBJ1-3; D gene ambiguous. Here the CDR3 reads CASSRRRGSGNTIYF. In DNA, the CDR3 is TGTGCCAGCAGTCGCCGCAGAGGCTCTGGAAACACCATATATTTT.